The sequence of this T cell receptor beta chain was determined in a study of T-cell memory formation after mild COVID-19. Overall study findings and caveats: Prior to infection, memory already included some responding clones, suggesting cross-reactive memory joined. There was a balanced CD4/CD8 profile in clones contracting day 15 to 85, and later expanders leaned CD4+. The CD4+ clones that contracted clustered mainly within CM and EM, and the CD8+ clones concentrated in EMRA. Whether day 37 second-wave clones are SARS-CoV-2-specific was not confirmed.

On this clonotype itself: Its antigen remains unknown.

V lost 0 bases and J lost 11; bases outside the gene matches: 12. The CDR3 is 15 amino acids. Looked up from germline, CDR1 is SGHRS and CDR2 is YFSETQ. Using its own MiXCR run on the 5' RACE reads, TCRdb lists one record per CDR3 protein. Of about 180,000 distinct CDR3 sequences listed, around 16% were seen once; the top ten hold 2% to 2.5%. This TCR came from an adult woman who had mild COVID-19 (a few samples of this study predate the infection). Cell type and time point are not known. The rearrangement uses TRBV5-1 and TRBJ1-2; 8 bases match TRBD1. Sequences were obtained from PBMCs or a T cell subset sorted from them (not recorded which). This CDR3 reads CASSLVSGGGQAYTF. The CDR3 DNA follows: TGCGCCAGCAGCTTGGTCTCAGGGGGCGGTCAGGCTTACACCTTC.